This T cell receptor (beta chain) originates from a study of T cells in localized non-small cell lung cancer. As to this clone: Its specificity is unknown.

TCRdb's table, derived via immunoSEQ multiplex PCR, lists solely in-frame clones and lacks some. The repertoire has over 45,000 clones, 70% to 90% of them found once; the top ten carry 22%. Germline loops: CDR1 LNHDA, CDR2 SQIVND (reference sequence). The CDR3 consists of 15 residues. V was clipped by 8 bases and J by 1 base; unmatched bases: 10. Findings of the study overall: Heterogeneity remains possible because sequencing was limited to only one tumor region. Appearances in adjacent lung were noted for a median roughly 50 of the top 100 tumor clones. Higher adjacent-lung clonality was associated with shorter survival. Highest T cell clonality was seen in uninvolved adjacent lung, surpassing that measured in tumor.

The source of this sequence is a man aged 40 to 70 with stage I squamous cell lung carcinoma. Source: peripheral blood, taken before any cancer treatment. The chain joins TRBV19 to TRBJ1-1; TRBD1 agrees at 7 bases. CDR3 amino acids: CASQEGARGNTEAFF. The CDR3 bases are TGTGCCAGTCAAGAGGGGGCGCGTGGGAACACTGAAGCTTTCTTT.